This T cell receptor (beta chain) was obtained from a study of blood T cell repertoires in COVID-19. The repertoire was sequenced with immunoSEQ multiplex PCR; TCRdb's copy has only in-frame clones and lacks some. Here the sample spans about 160,000 clones, 70% to 90% being singletons. Germline CDR1 reads SGDLS; CDR2 reads YYNGEE. Deletions cut 0 bases from V and 7 bases from J, with 14 bases between. The CDR3 runs 15 residues. The origin of this receptor is a man aged 35-49 years with acute or convalescent COVID-19. The chain is built from TRBV9 and TRBJ2-1; no firm D call. Sequencing used peripheral blood. CDR3 sequence: CASSVALSKGNEQFF. The CDR3 DNA follows: TGTGCCAGCAGCGTAGCACTATCGAAAGGTAATGAGCAGTTCTTC.